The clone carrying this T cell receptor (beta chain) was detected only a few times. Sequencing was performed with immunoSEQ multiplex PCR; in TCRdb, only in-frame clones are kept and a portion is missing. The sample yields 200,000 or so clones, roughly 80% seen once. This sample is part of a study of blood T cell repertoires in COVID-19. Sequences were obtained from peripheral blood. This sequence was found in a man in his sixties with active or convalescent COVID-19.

DNA of the CDR3: TGTGCCAGCAGTTTATTACACCAGATGGGAGGTAATTCACCCCTCCACTTT. This sequence encodes CASSLLHQMGGNSPLHF. The chain joins TRBV28 to TRBJ1-6; D unclear. Germline loops: CDR1 MDHEN, CDR2 SYDVKM. V was trimmed by 1 base and J by 6 bases, leaving 16 bases between them. The CDR3 sequence is 17 residues long.